A single sample gave rise to the 16 T cell receptor beta chains below, sequenced in a study of cytomegalovirus exposure and HLA in healthy donors. Both 60 Vbeta primers and 13 Jbeta primers went into the PCR. TCRdb keeps only in-frame clones here, not all; method: immunoSEQ multiplex PCR. The sample shows fewer than 200,000 clones, 80% of them seen only once. Sequenced: PBMCs. The origin of the receptors is a boy younger than 18 in good health and CMV-seronegative.

The J gene is TRBJ1-5, the V gene TRBV5-6; tentatively, D is TRBD1 (5 bases). The V and J ends lost 5 bases and 6 bases respectively, with 15 bases between them. CDR1 SGHDT and CDR2 YYEEEE come from the germline V gene. The CDR3 is 14 residues long. CDR3 sequence reads: CASSFGGESQPQHF. CDR3 nucleotide sequence: TGTGCCAGCAGTTTTGGGGGGGAAAGTCAGCCCCAGCATTTT.

The rearrangement uses TRBV11-2 and TRBJ2-2; possibly TRBD2 for D (6 bases). Looked up from germline, CDR1 is SGHAT and CDR2 is FQNNGV. Trimming pared 1 base from V and 4 bases from J, leaving 10 bases between. The length of the CDR3 is 15 residues. CDR3 nucleotides: TGTGCCAGCAGCTTAGGCGGGACTGGCACCGGGGAGCTGTTTTTT. Translated: CASSLGGTGTGELFF.

The chain links TRBV27 to TRBJ1-1; tentative D call: TRBD1 (6 bases). There are 15 residues in the CDR3. Between the trimmed V and J ends, which lost 8 bases and 6 bases, there was a span of 22 bases. CDR1 and CDR2 from the germline V gene are MNHEY and SMNVEV (reference sequence). The CDR3 reads CASRPFAGAYAEAFF. The CDR3 DNA reads TGTGCCAGCCGCCCGTTTGCAGGGGCATACGCTGAAGCTTTCTTT.

The chain employs TRBV6-1 and TRBJ2-1; unclear D gene. Germline CDR1 is MNHNS and CDR2 is SASEGT. Trimming took 3 bases from V and 5 from J, leaving 5 bases between them. This CDR3 spans 12 amino acids. The CDR3 here is CASSDNNNEQFF. The DNA of the CDR3 is TGTGCCAGCAGTGATAATAACAATGAGCAGTTCTTC.

CDR3 nucleotide sequence: TGTGCCAGCATCAGCGATTTCGAAGCTTTCTTT. It codes for CASISDFEAFF. The V and J genes are TRBV2 and TRBJ1-1, with D unresolved. The CDR3 sequence is 11 residues long. Per germline, CDR1 SNHLY and CDR2 FYNNEI. Trimming took 7 bases from V and 8 from J, leaving 11 bases between them.

The gene calls are TRBV2 and TRBJ2-7; 9 bases align to TRBD1. The V gene end was trimmed by 5 bases and the J gene end by 2 bases; junction bases not matched to a gene: 4. The length of the CDR3 is 14 residues. Germline CDR1 reads SNHLY; CDR2 reads FYNNEI. Here the CDR3 reads CASSPGTGTYEQYF. The CDR3 coding sequence is TGTGCCAGCAGTCCCGGGACAGGGACCTACGAGCAGTACTTC. Complete variable domain (other parts from reference TRBV2 and TRBJ2-7): EPEVTQTPSHQVTQMGQEVILRCVPISNHLYFYWYRQILGQKVEFLVSFYNNEISEKSEIFDDQFSVERPDGSNFTLKIRSTKLEDSAMYFCASSPGTGTYEQYFGPGTRLTVT.

The V call is TRBV2, the J call TRBJ1-5; D unclear. In germline, CDR1 is SNHLY, CDR2 FYNNEI. The CDR3 runs 21 residues. With 3 bases removed from V and 0 bases from J, the gap between germline ends came to 27 bases. DNA of the CDR3: TGTGCCAGCAGTGAGTTAGACGCGAACTCGCGACAAATTTATAGCAATCAGCCCCAGCATTTT. Translation gives CASSELDANSRQIYSNQPQHF.

This chain links TRBV5-8 with TRBJ1-1, with TRBD1 matching 7 bases. J lost 5 bases, V lost 4 bases, and 5 bases had no gene match. The CDR3 is made up of 13 amino acids. From germline, CDR1 is SGHTS and CDR2 YDEGEE. In DNA form, the CDR3 reads TGTGCCAGCAGCATAACCAGGGGGACTGAAGCTTTCTTT. It specifies CASSITRGTEAFF.

This clone was seen more than once but under ten times. CDR3 nucleotide sequence: TGTGCCAGCAGCCAAGATAATACGGGGAATCAGCCCCAGCATTTT. The encoded protein is CASSQDNTGNQPQHF. This chain connects TRBV4-2 to TRBJ1-5; no clear D. In germline, CDR1 is LGHNA, CDR2 YNFKEQ. This CDR3 comprises 15 residues. V was cut by 0 bases and J by 4 bases, with 10 bases left in between.

This chain joins TRBV7-2 and TRBJ1-3; no firm D call. Germline V lookup: CDR1 SGHTA, CDR2 FQGNSA. The CDR3 totals 15 residues. V lost 3 bases and J lost 1, with 10 bases in between. The CDR3 DNA sequence: TGTGCCAGCAGCTTCGGGGTGTCATCTGGAAACACCATATATTTT. Translation gives CASSFGVSSGNTIYF. The full variable domain, with the rest looked up from reference TRBV7-2 and TRBJ1-3, is GAGVSQSPSNKVTEKGKDVELRCDPISGHTALYWYRQSLGQGLEFLIYFQGNSAPDKSGLPSDRFSAERTGGSVSTLTIQRTQQEDSAVYLCASSFGVSSGNTIYFGEGSWLTVV.

V and J are TRBV19 and TRBJ1-2; the D gene is possibly TRBD1 (6 bases). Trimming left V 8 bases short and J 8 bases short, with 27 bases between. Per the germline V gene, CDR1 is LNHDA and CDR2 is SQIVND (reference sequence). This CDR3 has 16 amino acids. CDR3 nucleotide sequence: TGTGCCAGTTTTTTGAAGGACAGCCCTTACTCAGAGGGCTACACCTTC. Translating it yields CASFLKDSPYSEGYTF.

This clone occurred a few times. The genes are TRBV5-4 and TRBJ2-7; 12 bases are a match to TRBD2. V shed 2 bases, J shed 5 bases, and the junction held 5 bases outside the gene matches. Germline CDR1 and CDR2: SGHNT and YYREEE (reference sequence). The CDR3 contains 15 residues. As DNA, the CDR3 is TGTGCCAGCAGCTTAAGACTAGCGGGAGTCAACGAGCAGTACTTC. Amino acid sequence: CASSLRLAGVNEQYF.

This clone was seen a few times. The CDR3 nucleotides read TGTGCCACCAGCAGAGTGGGACAGGGTTTGAACACTGAAGCTTTCTTT. This sequence encodes CATSRVGQGLNTEAFF. The chain uses TRBV15 and TRBJ1-1; 9 nucleotides agree with TRBD1. This CDR3 spans 16 amino acids. The germline CDR1 and CDR2 sequences are LNHNV and YYDKDF (reference sequence). Trimming took 1 base from V and 0 from J; bases not matched to a gene: 3.

The chain carries TRBV10-3 and TRBJ2-1, with D tentatively TRBD2 (5 bases). The germline V gene encodes CDR1 ENHRY and CDR2 SYGVKD. The CDR3 length is 11 residues. V gave up 8 bases and J gave up 12 bases, with 14 bases separating them. CDR3 region: CAIGPSRGQFF. CDR3 coding DNA: TGTGCCATCGGCCCTAGCCGGGGGCAGTTCTTC.

V usage is TRBV15 and J usage is TRBJ1-1; D may be TRBD1 (5 bases). Trimming left V 4 bases short and J 4 bases short, with 10 bases between. There are 13 residues in the CDR3. Germline V gene lookup returns CDR1 LNHNV and CDR2 YYDKDF (reference sequence). CDR3 region: CATSTRVGTEAFF. The DNA for the CDR3 is TGTGCCACCAGCACCAGGGTGGGCACTGAAGCTTTCTTT.

V usage is TRBV5-1 and J usage is TRBJ2-2; TRBD2 matches at 10 bases. CDR3 length equals 19 residues. CDR1 and CDR2 from the germline V gene are SGHRS and YFSETQ. The V gene end was trimmed by 0 bases and the J gene end by 4 bases; junction bases not matched to a gene: 12. The CDR3 sequence is CASSLAGTSAIMGTGELFF. The CDR3 DNA reads as TGCGCCAGCAGCTTGGCCGGGACTAGCGCGATTATGGGCACCGGGGAGCTGTTTTTT.